The clone carrying this T cell receptor beta chain was detected once. What it binds is unknown. The method was immunoSEQ multiplex PCR; TCRdb's version includes in-frame clones alone and lacks a portion of them. This table holds 200,000 to 250,000 clones, 94% found once. This record comes from a study of T cell responses to AZD1222 COVID-19 vaccine. Points from the study as a whole: Clonal diversity may have been underestimated in mostly white British donors. None of the repertoires were sampled until the peak T cell response had passed.

The CDR3 length is 13 residues. V gave up 0 bases and J gave up 6 bases, with 10 bases separating them. Germline V gives CDR1 SGHDT, CDR2 YYEEEE. The chain recombines TRBV5-6 with TRBJ2-7; D is uncertain. Sequences were derived from peripheral blood, sampled 28 days after the second dose of the MenACWY control vaccine. The sequence was obtained from an adult who received the MenACWY meningococcal vaccine as a control. CDR3 protein: CASSLGALGEQYF. CDR3 bases: TGTGCCAGCAGCTTGGGGGCCCTGGGCGAGCAGTACTTC.